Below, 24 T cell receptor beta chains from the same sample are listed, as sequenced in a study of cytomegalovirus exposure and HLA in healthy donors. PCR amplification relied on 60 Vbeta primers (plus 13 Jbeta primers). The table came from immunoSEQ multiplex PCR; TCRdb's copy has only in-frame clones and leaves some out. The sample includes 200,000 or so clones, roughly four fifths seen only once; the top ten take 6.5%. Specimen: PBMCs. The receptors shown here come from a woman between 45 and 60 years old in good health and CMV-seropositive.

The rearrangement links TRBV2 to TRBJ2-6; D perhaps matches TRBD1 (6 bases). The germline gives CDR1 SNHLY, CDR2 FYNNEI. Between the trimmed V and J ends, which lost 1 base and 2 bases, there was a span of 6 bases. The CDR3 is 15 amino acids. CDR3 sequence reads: CASSEGGPGANVLTF. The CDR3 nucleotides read TGTGCCAGCAGTGAAGGGGGGCCTGGGGCCAACGTCCTGACTTTC.

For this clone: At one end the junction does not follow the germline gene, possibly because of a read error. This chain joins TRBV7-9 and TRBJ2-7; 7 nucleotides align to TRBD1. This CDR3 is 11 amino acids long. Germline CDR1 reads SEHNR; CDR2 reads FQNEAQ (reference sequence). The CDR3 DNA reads TGTTCCAGCAGCCCGACAGGGGAGCAGTACTTC. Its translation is CSSSPTGEQYF.

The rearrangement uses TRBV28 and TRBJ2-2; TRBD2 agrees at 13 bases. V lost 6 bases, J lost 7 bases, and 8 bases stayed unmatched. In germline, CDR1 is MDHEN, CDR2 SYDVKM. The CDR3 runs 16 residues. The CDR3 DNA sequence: TGTGCCAGCAGCTCTACTAGCGGGGGGGCAGACGGGGAGCTGTTTTTT. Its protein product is CASSSTSGGADGELFF.

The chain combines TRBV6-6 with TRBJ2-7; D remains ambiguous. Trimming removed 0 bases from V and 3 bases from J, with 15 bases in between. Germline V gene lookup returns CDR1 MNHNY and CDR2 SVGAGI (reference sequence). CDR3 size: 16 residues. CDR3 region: CASSYSGPLESYEQYF. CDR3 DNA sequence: TGTGCCAGCAGTTACTCTGGTCCCCTTGAGAGCTACGAGCAGTACTTC.

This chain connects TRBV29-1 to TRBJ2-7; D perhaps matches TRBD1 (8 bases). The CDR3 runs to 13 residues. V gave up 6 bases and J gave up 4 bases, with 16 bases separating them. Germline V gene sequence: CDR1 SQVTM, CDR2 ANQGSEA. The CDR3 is CSVHDRGGYEQYF. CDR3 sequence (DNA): TGCAGCGTGCATGACAGGGGAGGGTACGAGCAGTACTTC.

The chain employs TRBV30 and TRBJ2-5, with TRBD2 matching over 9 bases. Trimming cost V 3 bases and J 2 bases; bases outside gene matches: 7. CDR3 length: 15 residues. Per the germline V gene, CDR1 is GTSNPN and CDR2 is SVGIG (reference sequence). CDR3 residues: CAWRPGLAGQETQYF. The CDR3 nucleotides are TGTGCCTGGAGGCCGGGACTAGCAGGGCAAGAGACCCAGTACTTC.

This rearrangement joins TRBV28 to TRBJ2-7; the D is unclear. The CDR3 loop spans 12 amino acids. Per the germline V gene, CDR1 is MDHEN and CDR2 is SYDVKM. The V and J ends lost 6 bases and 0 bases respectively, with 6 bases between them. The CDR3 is CASSAYSYEQYF. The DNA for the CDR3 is TGTGCCAGCAGCGCCTACTCCTACGAGCAGTACTTC.

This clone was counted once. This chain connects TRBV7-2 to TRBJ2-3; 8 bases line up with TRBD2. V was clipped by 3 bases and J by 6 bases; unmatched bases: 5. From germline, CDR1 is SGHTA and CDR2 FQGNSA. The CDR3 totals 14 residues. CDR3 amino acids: CASSFARGGDTQYF. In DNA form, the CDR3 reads TGTGCCAGCAGCTTCGCTCGGGGGGGGGATACGCAGTATTTT.

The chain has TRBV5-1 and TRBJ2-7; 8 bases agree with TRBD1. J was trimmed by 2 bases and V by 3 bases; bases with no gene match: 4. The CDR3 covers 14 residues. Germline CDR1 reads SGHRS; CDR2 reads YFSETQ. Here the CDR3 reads CASSSGQVPYEQYF. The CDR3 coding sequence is TGCGCCAGCAGCTCGGGACAGGTCCCCTACGAGCAGTACTTC.

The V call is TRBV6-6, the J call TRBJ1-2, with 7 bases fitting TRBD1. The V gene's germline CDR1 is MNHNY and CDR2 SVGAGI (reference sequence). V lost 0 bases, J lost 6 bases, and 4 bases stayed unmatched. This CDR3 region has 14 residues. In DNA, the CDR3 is TGTGCCAGCAGTTACTCCGGACAGGCCGATGGCTACACCTTC. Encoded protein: CASSYSGQADGYTF.

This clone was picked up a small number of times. Here the CDR3 reads CASSLLAGSETQYF. The CDR3 DNA follows: TGTGCCAGCAGCTTACTAGCGGGATCAGAGACCCAGTACTTC. The chain combines TRBV7-9 with TRBJ2-5; 9 nucleotides line up with TRBD2. Germline V lookup: CDR1 SEHNR, CDR2 FQNEAQ (reference sequence). Trimming cost V 2 bases and J 4 bases; bases outside gene matches: 2. CDR3 length: 14 residues.

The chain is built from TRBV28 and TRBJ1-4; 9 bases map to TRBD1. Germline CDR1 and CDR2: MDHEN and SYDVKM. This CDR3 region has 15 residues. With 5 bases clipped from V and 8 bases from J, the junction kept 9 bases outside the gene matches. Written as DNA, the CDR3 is TGTGCCAGCAGTCCAACAGGGGGCTTCGACGAAAAACTGTTTTTT. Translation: CASSPTGGFDEKLFF.

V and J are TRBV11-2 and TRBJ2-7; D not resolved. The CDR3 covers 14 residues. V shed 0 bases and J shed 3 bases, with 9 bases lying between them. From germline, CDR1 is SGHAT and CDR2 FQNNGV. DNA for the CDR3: TGTGCCAGCAGCTTAGACAGGTTCCACTACGAGCAGTACTTC. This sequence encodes CASSLDRFHYEQYF.

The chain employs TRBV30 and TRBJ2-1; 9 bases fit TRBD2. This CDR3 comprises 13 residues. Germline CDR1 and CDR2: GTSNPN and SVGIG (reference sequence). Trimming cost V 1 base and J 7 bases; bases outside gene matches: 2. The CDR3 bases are TGTGCCTGGAGTGGTCTAGCGGGAAATGAGCAGTTCTTC. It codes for CAWSGLAGNEQFF.

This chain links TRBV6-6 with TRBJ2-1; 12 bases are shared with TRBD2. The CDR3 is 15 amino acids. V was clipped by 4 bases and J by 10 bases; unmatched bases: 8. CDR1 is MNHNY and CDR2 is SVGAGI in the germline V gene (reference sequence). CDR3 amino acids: CASSSLAGGSGEQFF. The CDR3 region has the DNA TGTGCCAGCAGTTCACTAGCGGGAGGCTCTGGGGAGCAGTTCTTC.

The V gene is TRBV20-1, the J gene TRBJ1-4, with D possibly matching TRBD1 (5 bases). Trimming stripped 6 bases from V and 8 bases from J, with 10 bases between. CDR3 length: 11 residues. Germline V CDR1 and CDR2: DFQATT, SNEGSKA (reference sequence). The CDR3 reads CSAIQGEKLFF. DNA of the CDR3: TGCAGTGCCATCCAGGGCGAAAAACTGTTTTTT.

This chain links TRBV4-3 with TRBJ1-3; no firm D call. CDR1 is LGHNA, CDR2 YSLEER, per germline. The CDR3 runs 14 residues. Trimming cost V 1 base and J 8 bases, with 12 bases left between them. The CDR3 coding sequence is TGCGCCAGCAGCCAAGGGAACGGTGGGCACACCATATATTTT. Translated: CASSQGNGGHTIYF.

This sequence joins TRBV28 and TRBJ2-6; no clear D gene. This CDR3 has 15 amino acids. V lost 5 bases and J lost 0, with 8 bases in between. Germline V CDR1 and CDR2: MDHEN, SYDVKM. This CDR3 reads CASSPSYSGANVLTF. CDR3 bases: TGTGCCAGCAGTCCTTCCTACTCTGGGGCCAACGTCCTGACTTTC.

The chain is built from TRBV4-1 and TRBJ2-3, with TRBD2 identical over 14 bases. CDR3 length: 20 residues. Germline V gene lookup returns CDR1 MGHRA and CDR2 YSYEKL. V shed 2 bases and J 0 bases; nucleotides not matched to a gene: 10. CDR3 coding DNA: TGCGCCAGCAGCCAAACCGGGACTAGCGGGGGACACGCTAGCACAGATACGCAGTATTTT. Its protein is CASSQTGTSGGHASTDTQYF.

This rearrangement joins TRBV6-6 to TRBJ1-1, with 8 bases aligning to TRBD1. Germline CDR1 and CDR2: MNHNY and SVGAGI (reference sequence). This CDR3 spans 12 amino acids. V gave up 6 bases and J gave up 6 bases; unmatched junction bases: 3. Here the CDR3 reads CASRSGGSEAFF. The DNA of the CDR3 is TGTGCCAGCAGATCAGGGGGCTCTGAAGCTTTCTTT.

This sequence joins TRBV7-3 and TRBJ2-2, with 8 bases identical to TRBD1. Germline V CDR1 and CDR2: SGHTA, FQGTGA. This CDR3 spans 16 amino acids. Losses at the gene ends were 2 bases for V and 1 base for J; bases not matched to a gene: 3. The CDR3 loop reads CASSLFGTGNTGELFF. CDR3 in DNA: TGTGCCAGCAGCTTATTCGGGACAGGGAACACCGGGGAGCTGTTTTTT.

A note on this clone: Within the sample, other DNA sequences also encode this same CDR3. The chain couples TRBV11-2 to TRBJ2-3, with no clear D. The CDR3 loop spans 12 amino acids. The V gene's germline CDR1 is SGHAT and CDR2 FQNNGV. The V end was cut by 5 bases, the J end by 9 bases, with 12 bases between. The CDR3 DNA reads TGTGCCAGCAGCCCAACGGCGGTGACGCAGTATTTT. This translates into CASSPTAVTQYF.

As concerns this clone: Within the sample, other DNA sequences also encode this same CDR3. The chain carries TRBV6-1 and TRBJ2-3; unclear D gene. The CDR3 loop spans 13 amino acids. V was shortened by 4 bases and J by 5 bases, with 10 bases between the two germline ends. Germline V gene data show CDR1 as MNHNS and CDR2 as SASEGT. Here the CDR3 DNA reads TGTGCCAGCAGTGTTTCCTTGTTAGATACGCAGTATTTT. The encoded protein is CASSVSLLDTQYF.

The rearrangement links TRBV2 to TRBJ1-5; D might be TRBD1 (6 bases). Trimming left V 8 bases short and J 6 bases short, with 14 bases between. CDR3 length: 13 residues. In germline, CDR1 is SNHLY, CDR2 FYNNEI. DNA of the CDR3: TGTGCCAGCTTGGAGAGGGGGAGTCAGCCCCAGCATTTT. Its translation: CASLERGSQPQHF.